This T cell receptor beta chain was identified during a study of beta chain features in type 1 diabetes. The study, taken as a whole, reports: High TCR expression in some cells could lead to their over-representation in cDNA sequencing. Among all four CD4+ subsets, Type 1 diabetes patients had TCRB CDR3s that were moderately but significantly shorter. Type 1 diabetes patients had VDJ junctions that carried fewer insertions and more deletions.

This clone was detected only a few times. As yet, its antigen is unknown. What was sequenced were expressed TCRB transcripts, since all of the isolated RNA had been reverse transcribed. Libraries were prepared by immunoSEQ multiplex PCR; TCRdb keeps only in-frame clonotypes and omits some of them. The repertoire holds fewer than 250,000 clones, with 13% to 15% as singletons. The CDR3 is made up of 14 amino acids. Germline-derived CDR1 and CDR2 are KGHSH and LQKENI. With 2 bases removed from V and 0 bases from J, the gap between germline ends came to 8 bases. V usage is TRBV18 and J usage is TRBJ2-7, with D unclear. The clonotype originates from a woman aged 40 to 50 in good health. The sample consisted of naive CD4+ T cells from blood. The CDR3 spells CASSPTRDSYEQYF. The CDR3 nucleotides read TGTGCCAGCTCACCAACCCGAGACTCCTACGAGCAGTACTTC.